This T cell receptor beta chain was recorded in a study of cytomegalovirus exposure and HLA in healthy donors. The repertoire was sequenced with immunoSEQ multiplex PCR; TCRdb's copy has only in-frame clones and lacks some. The sample comprises about 110,000 clones, around 82% of which are singletons, and approximately 3% rests with the top ten. This CDR3 is 13 amino acids long. The germline V gene encodes CDR1 SGHNT and CDR2 YENEEA. V trimming: 3 bases; J trimming: 5 bases; junction bases outside the gene matches: 2. The material sequenced was PBMCs. This receptor was identified in a woman between 18 and 30 years old in good health and CMV-seronegative. The gene calls are TRBV11-3 and TRBJ2-7; 9 bases align to TRBD1. CDR3: CASSFGQGNEQYF. Written as DNA, the CDR3 is TGTGCCAGCAGCTTTGGACAGGGGAACGAGCAGTACTTC.